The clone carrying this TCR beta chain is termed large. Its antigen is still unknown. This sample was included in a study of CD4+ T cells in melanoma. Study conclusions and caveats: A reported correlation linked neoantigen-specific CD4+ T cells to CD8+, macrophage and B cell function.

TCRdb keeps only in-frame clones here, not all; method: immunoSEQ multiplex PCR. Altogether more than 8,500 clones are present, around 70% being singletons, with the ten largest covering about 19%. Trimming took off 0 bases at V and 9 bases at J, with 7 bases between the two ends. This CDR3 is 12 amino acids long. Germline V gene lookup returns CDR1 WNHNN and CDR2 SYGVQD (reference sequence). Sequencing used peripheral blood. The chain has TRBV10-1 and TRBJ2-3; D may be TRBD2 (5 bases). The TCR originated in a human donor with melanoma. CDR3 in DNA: TGCGCCAGCAGTGAGTCGACTACCACGCAGTATTTT. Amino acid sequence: CASSESTTTQYF.